Below, 29 T cell receptor beta chains from the same sample are listed, as sequenced in a study of cytomegalovirus exposure and HLA in healthy donors. The PCR ran on 60 Vbeta and 13 Jbeta primers. Repertoires were generated with immunoSEQ multiplex PCR, while TCRdb's copy carries only in-frame clones and drops some. The data show 75,000 to 95,000 clones, over 65% seen once. The sample consisted of PBMCs. Source of these receptors: a man aged 25-45 years in good health and CMV-seronegative.

CDR3 nucleotides: TGTGCCTGGAGTGAGGGGGGGGGAAACAATGAGCAGTTCTTC. Translated, it gives CAWSEGGGNNEQFF. V gene TRBV30 combines with J gene TRBJ2-1; a possible D gene is TRBD2 (7 bases). Trimming took off 1 base at V and 5 bases at J, with 12 bases between the two ends. Germline V gene data show CDR1 as GTSNPN and CDR2 as SVGIG (reference sequence). This CDR3 is built from 14 residues.

This clone turned up a few times. The V gene is TRBV15, the J gene TRBJ1-1; weak D call: TRBD1 (6 bases). Trimming removed 3 bases at V and 1 base at J, with 12 bases between. Germline CDR1 LNHNV, CDR2 YYDKDF (reference sequence). The CDR3 is made up of 15 amino acids. The CDR3 region is CATSRRQAPNTEAFF. The CDR3 nucleotides are TGTGCCACCAGCAGGAGACAGGCACCGAACACTGAAGCTTTCTTT.

As to this clone: Germline is not matched at one junction end, which may reflect a read error. This sequence joins TRBV6-4 and TRBJ1-6, with D hard to call. Per germline, CDR1 MRHNA and CDR2 SNTAGT. CDR3 size: 13 residues. The CDR3 DNA follows: TGTGCCAGCAGTGACTCCAATAATTCACCCCTCCACTTT. This translates into CASSDSNNSPLHF.

This sequence joins TRBV20-1 and TRBJ2-5; D perhaps matches TRBD1 (5 bases). V gave up 4 bases and J gave up 4 bases, with 7 bases separating them. The CDR3 sequence is 11 residues long. Germline lookup yields CDR1 DFQATT and CDR2 SNEGSKA (reference sequence). In nucleotides, the CDR3 is TGCAGTGCTACAGGGTCAGAGACCCAGTACTTC. Translation gives CSATGSETQYF.

The rearrangement uses TRBV7-6 and TRBJ1-1; 12 nucleotides line up with TRBD1. CDR1 and CDR2 from the germline V gene are SGHVS and FNYEAQ. There are 15 residues in the CDR3. V was clipped by 1 base and J by 4 bases; unmatched bases: 1. CDR3 coding DNA: TGTGCCAGCAGCTTAGGGGACAGGGGGCTCACTGAAGCTTTCTTT. Protein product: CASSLGDRGLTEAFF.

The J gene is TRBJ1-1, the V gene TRBV7-9, with 8 bases fitting TRBD1. The CDR3 loop spans 14 amino acids. Germline-derived CDR1 and CDR2 are SEHNR and FQNEAQ (reference sequence). Trimming cost V 1 base and J 3 bases; bases outside gene matches: 1. The CDR3 is CASSLGQGHTEAFF. CDR3 coding DNA: TGTGCCAGCAGCTTAGGACAGGGGCACACTGAAGCTTTCTTT.

J is TRBJ1-6 and V is TRBV10-1, with 7 positions matching TRBD1. V lost 7 bases, J lost 8 bases, and 5 bases stayed unmatched. Germline CDR1 reads WNHNN; CDR2 reads SYGVQD (reference sequence). The CDR3 is 13 residues long. CDR3 nucleotide sequence: TGCGCCAGCAATGGACAGGTGGATTCACCCCTCCACTTT. As protein: CASNGQVDSPLHF.

This clone was counted a few times. The chain combines TRBV5-4 with TRBJ1-2; 8 nucleotides match TRBD1. The V and J ends lost 4 bases and 6 bases, in that order; junction bases with no gene match: 5. The CDR3 is 13 amino acids. Germline V gene data show CDR1 as SGHNT and CDR2 as YYREEE (reference sequence). CDR3 DNA sequence: TGTGCCAGCAGCCCAGACAGGGGACATGGCTACACCTTC. This codes for CASSPDRGHGYTF. Filled out from reference TRBV5-4 and TRBJ1-2, the complete variable domain reads ETGVTQSPTHLIKTRGQQVTLRCSSQSGHNTVSWYQQALGQGPQFIFQYYREEENGRGNFPPRFSGLQFPNYSSELNVNALELDDSALYLCASSPDRGHGYTFGSGTRLTVV.

The chain has TRBV9 and TRBJ2-4, with TRBD2 matching over 8 bases. The V gene's germline CDR1 is SGDLS and CDR2 YYNGEE. CDR3 size: 15 residues. V gave up 8 bases and J gave up 1 base; unmatched junction bases: 8. DNA for the CDR3: TGTGCCAGTTGTTTCGGGGGGGTGGCCAAAAACATTCAGTACTTC. Its protein is CASCFGGVAKNIQYF.

In its sample, this clone was seen a few times. V usage is TRBV25-1 and J usage is TRBJ2-6, with a tentative D call TRBD1 (7 bases). This CDR3 spans 18 amino acids. From germline, CDR1 is MGHDK and CDR2 SYGVNS. V lost 4 bases, J lost 0 bases, and 16 bases lay in between. In DNA, the CDR3 is TGTGCCAGCAGTGGGAGGACAGGAGGGAGCTCTGGGGCCAACGTCCTGACTTTC. This translates into CASSGRTGGSSGANVLTF.

The sample holds one count of this clone. V and J are TRBV5-4 and TRBJ2-1, with a weak D call TRBD1 (6 bases). Germline V lookup: CDR1 SGHNT, CDR2 YYREEE (reference sequence). The V end lost 1 base, the J end lost 7 bases, and 15 bases lay between the germline ends. CDR3 size: 15 residues. The CDR3 nucleotides read TGTGCCAGCAGCTTGAAACAGGGATCGAGTAATGAGCAGTTCTTC. It codes for CASSLKQGSSNEQFF.

CDR3 protein: CASSSGLSPLSGNTIYF. In DNA form, the CDR3 reads TGTGCCAGCAGCTCGGGACTCTCGCCACTCTCTGGAAACACCATATATTTT. The chain uses TRBV5-8 and TRBJ1-3, with TRBD1 as a possible D gene (5 bases). The V end was cut by 3 bases, the J end by 0 bases, with 16 bases between. Germline CDR1 is SGHTS and CDR2 is YDEGEE. This CDR3 has 17 amino acids.

The CDR3 sequence is CASSLDGETQYF. The CDR3 DNA follows: TGTGCCAGCAGTTTAGACGGGGAGACCCAGTACTTC. The V and J genes are TRBV28 and TRBJ2-5, with D uncertain. The V and J ends lost 2 bases and 5 bases respectively, with 6 bases between them. Germline V gene sequence: CDR1 MDHEN, CDR2 SYDVKM. The CDR3 extends over 12 amino acids.

The V gene is TRBV6-4, the J gene TRBJ2-3, with TRBD2 matching over 8 bases. The CDR3 is 15 residues long. Germline assignment: CDR1 MRHNA and CDR2 SNTAGT. V gave up 0 bases and J gave up 1 base; unmatched junction bases: 0. CDR3 coding DNA: TGTGCCAGCAGTGACTCTAGCGGGGGCACAGATACGCAGTATTTT. As protein: CASSDSSGGTDTQYF.

This clone occurred once. The rearrangement joins TRBV6-5 to TRBJ2-1, with TRBD1 matching over 9 bases. The CDR3 spans 15 residues. From germline, CDR1 is MNHEY and CDR2 SVGAGI. The trim removed 6 bases at V and 2 bases at J, leaving 5 bases unmatched. The CDR3 bases are TGTGCCAGCAGCACCGGGACAGGGACCTACAATGAGCAGTTCTTC. Its protein is CASSTGTGTYNEQFF.

This sequence joins TRBV15 and TRBJ2-1; 8 nucleotides line up with TRBD1. Trimming at V came to 2 bases and at J to 7 bases, leaving 7 bases not matched to a gene. The germline V gene has CDR1 LNHNV and CDR2 YYDKDF (reference sequence). The CDR3 has 15 residues. The CDR3 loop reads CATSRPWTGRNEQFF. CDR3 coding DNA: TGTGCCACCAGCAGACCTTGGACAGGGCGGAATGAGCAGTTCTTC.

V is TRBV2 and J is TRBJ1-1, with 7 bases aligning to TRBD1. The CDR3 is made up of 13 amino acids. The J segment lost 6 bases and the V segment lost 7 bases, leaving 8 bases of the junction unmatched. Looked up from germline, CDR1 is SNHLY and CDR2 is FYNNEI. The CDR3 DNA sequence: TGTGCCAGCAAAAAACAGGGGTTGGCTGAAGCTTTCTTT. Translated: CASKKQGLAEAFF.

The V call is TRBV7-2, the J call TRBJ1-2; TRBD1 matches at 11 bases. The CDR3 is 14 amino acids. Germline CDR1 reads SGHTA; CDR2 reads FQGNSA. The junction had 6 bases not matched to a gene; V was cut back by 5 bases and J by 7 bases. CDR3 nucleotide sequence: TGTGCCAGCAGCACGGTGGGACAGGGGGTTGGCTACACCTTC. Protein product: CASSTVGQGVGYTF.

The chain combines TRBV7-6 with TRBJ2-7, with a tentative D call TRBD2 (6 bases). The CDR3 covers 14 residues. Germline V gene sequence: CDR1 SGHVS, CDR2 FNYEAQ. The V and J ends lost 1 base and 4 bases respectively, with 11 bases between them. CDR3 DNA sequence: TGTGCCAGCAGCTTAGGCGCTAGCGAGTACGAGCAGTACTTC. Its protein product is CASSLGASEYEQYF.

CDR3: CASSSQGSSYEQYF. CDR3 DNA: TGTGCCAGCAGCTCACAGGGGAGCTCCTACGAGCAGTACTTC. V usage is TRBV5-8 and J usage is TRBJ2-7; 7 bases agree with TRBD1. The CDR3 extends over 14 amino acids. Germline loops: CDR1 SGHTS, CDR2 YDEGEE. V lost 3 bases and J lost 0; bases outside the gene matches: 3.

In this sample, this clone turned up a few times. The chain couples TRBV9 to TRBJ2-1; 7 nucleotides match TRBD1. The germline CDR1 and CDR2 sequences are SGDLS and YYNGEE. The CDR3 length is 12 residues. J gave up 9 bases and V 4 bases, and 4 bases lay outside the gene matches. CDR3 loop: CASSPRQGEQFF. The DNA for the CDR3 is TGTGCCAGCAGCCCACGACAGGGTGAGCAGTTCTTC.

The chain combines TRBV5-1 with TRBJ2-7; 8 positions match TRBD2. CDR3 length: 16 residues. The V and J ends lost 0 bases and 0 bases, in that order; junction bases with no gene match: 5. CDR1 is SGHRS and CDR2 is YFSETQ in the germline V gene. CDR3 nucleotide sequence: TGCGCCAGCAGCTTGGAGGGGACTAGAGGCTCCTACGAGCAGTACTTC. This codes for CASSLEGTRGSYEQYF.

This sequence joins TRBV7-7 and TRBJ2-5, with 10 bases identical to TRBD2. Germline CDR1 is SSHAT and CDR2 is FNYEAQ (reference sequence). CDR3 length: 14 amino acids. CDR3: CASGQREGQETQYF. CDR3 DNA: TGTGCTAGCGGACAGCGGGAGGGACAAGAGACCCAGTACTTC.

The chain combines TRBV4-2 with TRBJ1-1, with a possible D match to TRBD1 (5 bases). The length of the CDR3 is 14 residues. V was trimmed by 4 bases and J by 1 base, leaving 10 bases between them. CDR1 LGHNA and CDR2 YNFKEQ come from the germline V gene. CDR3 protein: CASSPLGQNTEAFF. The CDR3 DNA reads TGTGCCAGCAGCCCCCTAGGACAGAACACTGAAGCTTTCTTT.

This clone showed up just a few times. This chain's CDR3 is CATSPTGGGNQPQHF. Written as DNA, the CDR3 is TGTGCCACCAGCCCGACAGGGGGCGGCAATCAGCCCCAGCATTTT. This chain connects TRBV15 to TRBJ1-5; 10 bases align to TRBD1. The CDR3 has 15 residues. J was trimmed by 2 bases and V by 5 bases; bases with no gene match: 3. The V gene's germline CDR1 is LNHNV and CDR2 YYDKDF (reference sequence).

V gene TRBV27 combines with J gene TRBJ1-6, with a weak D call TRBD1 (5 bases). Germline V lookup: CDR1 MNHEY, CDR2 SMNVEV (reference sequence). The germline V and J ends were trimmed by 3 bases and 14 bases, with 17 bases remaining between them. CDR3 length: 14 residues. In nucleotides, the CDR3 is TGTGCCAGCAGTTTGAAGAAAGGGGCTGGGGCCCTCCACTTT. Translation gives CASSLKKGAGALHF.

This clone was counted between two and nine times. This rearrangement joins TRBV6-4 to TRBJ2-2; TRBD2 is a possible D gene (5 bases). Looked up from germline, CDR1 is MRHNA and CDR2 is SNTAGT. The CDR3 spans 15 residues. Trimming took 4 bases from V and 5 from J, leaving 14 bases between them. The CDR3 reads CASSGEGSDTGELFF. The CDR3 DNA reads as TGTGCCAGCAGTGGAGAGGGTAGCGATACCGGGGAGCTGTTTTTT.

CDR3 residues: CASSILVSGANVLTF. The CDR3 DNA sequence: TGTGCCAGTAGTATACTAGTCTCTGGGGCCAACGTCCTGACTTTC. The V call is TRBV19, the J call TRBJ2-6, with unresolved D. This CDR3 is built from 15 residues. V lost 2 bases and J 0 bases, leaving 5 bases between the germline ends. Germline assignment: CDR1 LNHDA and CDR2 SQIVND (reference sequence).

This rearrangement joins TRBV19 to TRBJ2-1; possibly TRBD1 for D (6 bases). The CDR3 spans 20 residues. V lost 4 bases to trimming and J lost 5 bases, with 30 bases between them. The germline gives CDR1 LNHDA, CDR2 SQIVND (reference sequence). In DNA, the CDR3 is TGTGCCAGTAGTACAGGTGGGGGAAGGTTTCGGACAGCCCCGGACAATGAGCAGTTCTTC. Protein: CASSTGGGRFRTAPDNEQFF.